One and the same sample provided the 32 T cell receptor beta chains below, sequenced in a study of blood T cell repertoires in COVID-19 (TCRdb year 2020). The protocol used for the library was the immunoSEQ multiplex PCR assay. TCRdb retrieved this table from immuneACCESS and kept in-frame rearrangements only. Not all clones are present; in checked studies, unresolved V genes account for under half, and no reason is known for the remainder. In all, the sample holds 250,000 to 300,000 clones, and around 80% of those were seen once. The ten largest clones capture 3.5% to 5% of the sample. The sequencing input was PBMCs or T cells enriched from blood (not recorded which). The receptors stem from a man aged 25 to 45 with acute COVID-19.

This clone was counted only a few times. The chain combines TRBV11-2 with TRBJ1-2; 10 bases line up with TRBD1. Germline loops: CDR1 SGHAT, CDR2 FQNNGV. This CDR3 is built from 16 residues. The J segment lost 0 bases and the V segment lost 1 base, leaving 2 bases of the junction unmatched. The CDR3 region has the DNA TGTGCCAGCAGCTTAGGACAGGGGGCAGCTAACTATGGCTACACCTTC. Translated: CASSLGQGAANYGYTF.

The rearrangement joins TRBV10-3 to TRBJ1-1; D might be TRBD1 (6 bases). CDR3 size: 12 residues. Germline assignment: CDR1 ENHRY and CDR2 SYGVKD. V was cut by 5 bases and J by 6 bases, with 10 bases left in between. The CDR3 DNA reads as TGTGCCATCAGTTTAACAGGGTCTGAAGCTTTCTTT. It translates to CAISLTGSEAFF.

The chain has TRBV7-8 and TRBJ2-1; 10 bases are shared with TRBD2. The CDR3 extends over 16 amino acids. Germline CDR1 and CDR2: SGHVS and FQNEAQ. Trimming took 5 bases from V and 1 from J; bases not matched to a gene: 5. The CDR3 nucleotides are TGTGCCAGCAGCCGGACTAGCGGACAGTCCTACAATGAGCAGTTCTTC. Translating gives CASSRTSGQSYNEQFF. The whole variable domain, filled in from reference TRBV7-8 and TRBJ2-1, reads GAGVSQSPRYKVAKRGQDVALRCDPISGHVSLFWYQQALGQGPEFLTYFQNEAQLDKSGLPSDRFFAERPEGSVSTLKIQRTQQEDSAVYLCASSRTSGQSYNEQFFGPGTRLTVL.

The genes are TRBV5-1 and TRBJ2-3, with TRBD2 identical over 7 bases. The CDR3 runs to 15 residues. V shed 5 bases and J 8 bases; nucleotides not matched to a gene: 14. Germline assignment: CDR1 SGHRS and CDR2 YFSETQ. CDR3 in DNA: TGCGCCAGCAGTTCTGGACTAGACCTCCCGGGTACGCAGTATTTT. Protein: CASSSGLDLPGTQYF.

The rearrangement joins TRBV9 to TRBJ2-6; maybe TRBD1 (5 bases). Germline V CDR1 and CDR2: SGDLS, YYNGEE. The CDR3 consists of 17 residues. Trimming removed 3 bases at V and 0 bases at J, with 13 bases between. CDR3 nucleotide sequence: TGTGCCAGCAGCGGACAGACCAGCCTCTCTGGGGCCAACGTCCTGACTTTC. As protein: CASSGQTSLSGANVLTF.

The V and J genes are TRBV11-2 and TRBJ1-5, with 8 bases identical to TRBD1. The J segment lost 1 base and the V segment lost 4 bases, leaving 6 bases of the junction unmatched. The CDR3 sequence is 16 residues long. Germline V gene sequence: CDR1 SGHAT, CDR2 FQNNGV. The CDR3 nucleotides are TGTGCCAGCAGCTCCGTTCAGGGGGCGAGCAATCAGCCCCAGCATTTT. Protein product: CASSSVQGASNQPQHF.

The rearrangement joins TRBV5-4 to TRBJ1-2; 7 bases map to TRBD1. V shed 1 base and J 8 bases; nucleotides not matched to a gene: 11. Germline lookup yields CDR1 SGHNT and CDR2 YYREEE (reference sequence). The CDR3 runs to 15 residues. The CDR3 region is CASSLIQGDSGGYTF. DNA of the CDR3: TGTGCCAGCAGCTTGATCCAGGGGGATTCGGGAGGCTACACCTTC.

This chain joins TRBV19 and TRBJ2-5, with 12 bases fitting TRBD1. V lost 6 bases to trimming and J lost 5 bases; unmatched junction nucleotides: 19. The length of the CDR3 is 19 residues. Germline V gene lookup returns CDR1 LNHDA and CDR2 SQIVND (reference sequence). The CDR3 region is CASRGMGQGAREGRETQYF. As DNA, the CDR3 is TGTGCCAGTAGGGGGATGGGACAGGGGGCACGGGAGGGCCGGGAGACCCAGTACTTC.

This chain uses TRBV27 with TRBJ2-1, with D perhaps TRBD1 (6 bases). The CDR3 is 15 residues long. Deletions cut 0 bases from V and 6 bases from J, with 12 bases between. The germline gives CDR1 MNHEY, CDR2 SMNVEV (reference sequence). Here the CDR3 DNA reads TGTGCCAGCAGTTTATCGATTGGGGGCGGCAATGAGCAGTTCTTC. As protein: CASSLSIGGGNEQFF.

This chain uses TRBV4-2 with TRBJ2-3; TRBD2 aligns across 9 bases. CDR1 is LGHNA and CDR2 is YNFKEQ in the germline V gene. The CDR3 is 17 residues long. Trimming removed 1 base from V and 5 bases from J; junction bases left unmatched: 10. This CDR3 reads CASSQGFGGGAGDTQYF. The CDR3 coding sequence is TGTGCCAGCAGCCAAGGATTTGGCGGGGGGGCTGGAGATACGCAGTATTTT.

In this sample, this clone turned up once. V is TRBV15 and J is TRBJ1-2, with TRBD1 matching over 8 bases. The CDR3 runs 12 residues. The germline gives CDR1 LNHNV, CDR2 YYDKDF (reference sequence). The junction had 3 bases not matched to a gene; V was cut back by 4 bases and J by 8 bases. The CDR3 protein is CATSTGGRGYTF. CDR3 sequence (DNA): TGTGCCACCAGCACAGGGGGCCGGGGCTACACCTTC.

The J gene is TRBJ1-2, the V gene TRBV7-8; no clear D gene. In germline, CDR1 is SGHVS, CDR2 FQNEAQ. This CDR3 spans 13 amino acids. The V end lost 4 bases, the J end lost 4 bases, and 10 bases lay between the germline ends. The CDR3 is CASSSAPLYGYTF. CDR3 nucleotide sequence: TGTGCCAGCAGCTCAGCGCCACTCTATGGCTACACCTTC.

J is TRBJ1-1 and V is TRBV6-5, with a weak D call TRBD1 (5 bases). V lost 8 bases to trimming and J lost 3 bases, with 13 bases between them. CDR3 length equals 13 residues. The germline CDR1 and CDR2 sequences are MNHEY and SVGAGI. CDR3 bases: TGTGCCAGCGCTCAGGGCCGAGACACTGAAGCTTTCTTT. It specifies CASAQGRDTEAFF.

The gene calls are TRBV28 and TRBJ1-5, with TRBD1 matching 7 bases. CDR1 is MDHEN and CDR2 is SYDVKM in the germline V gene. The J segment lost 7 bases and the V segment lost 7 bases, leaving 10 bases of the junction unmatched. The CDR3 runs to 14 residues. Here the CDR3 reads CASTRGGAGQPQHF. The CDR3 DNA follows: TGTGCCAGCACCCGAGGGGGCGCGGGGCAGCCCCAGCATTTT.

This sequence joins TRBV6-4 and TRBJ2-7; TRBD1 aligns across 9 bases. CDR1 and CDR2 (germline): MRHNA, SNTAGT. Losses at the gene ends were 4 bases for V and 0 bases for J; bases not matched to a gene: 7. The CDR3 totals 16 residues. The CDR3 here is CASSAGGQGCSYEQYV. The CDR3 DNA reads TGTGCCAGCAGTGCAGGCGGACAGGGGTGCTCCTACGAGCAGTACGTC.

Comments on this clone: The junction does not match germline at one end; this may be a read error. This chain connects TRBV28 to TRBJ1-2; D unresolved. Germline V gene sequence: CDR1 MDHEN, CDR2 SYDVKM. The length of the CDR3 is 15 residues. The DNA for the CDR3 is TGTGCCAGCAGGTTATATCAGGTTAAGGACTATGGCTACACCTTC. Translated: CASRLYQVKDYGYTF.

The rearrangement joins TRBV9 to TRBJ2-1, with 11 bases that match TRBD2. Trimming cost V 2 bases and J 0 bases; bases outside gene matches: 4. This CDR3 spans 17 amino acids. The germline CDR1 and CDR2 sequences are SGDLS and YYNGEE. The DNA of the CDR3 is TGTGCCAGCAGCGTCACTAGCGGGGGAAGCTCCTACAATGAGCAGTTCTTC. It encodes CASSVTSGGSSYNEQFF.

V usage is TRBV29-1 and J usage is TRBJ2-1; 10 bases are a match to TRBD2. The ends lost 3 bases at V and 4 bases at J; junction bases unmatched: 3. CDR1 is SQVTM and CDR2 is ANQGSEA in the germline V gene. The CDR3 runs to 14 residues. CDR3 bases: TGCAGCGTTGACAGGACTAGCGGTTACAATGAGCAGTTCTTC. Its protein product is CSVDRTSGYNEQFF.

The V and J genes are TRBV5-4 and TRBJ2-1, with 7 bases lining up with TRBD1. V lost 2 bases, J lost 9 bases, and 11 bases stayed unmatched. Germline CDR1 is SGHNT and CDR2 is YYREEE (reference sequence). This CDR3 has 15 residues. DNA for the CDR3: TGTGCCAGCAGCTTCGTGGACAGGAGAAGCGGTGAGCAGTTCTTC. Protein sequence: CASSFVDRRSGEQFF.

This clone was found once. The gene calls are TRBV5-6 and TRBJ2-2, with 11 bases fitting TRBD1. Per germline, CDR1 SGHDT and CDR2 YYEEEE. CDR3 length equals 15 residues. The V segment lost 7 bases and the J segment 7 bases; nucleotides outside the gene matches: 9. The CDR3 is CASGPGQGDVGELFF. The DNA for the CDR3 is TGTGCCAGCGGACCGGGACAGGGGGACGTCGGGGAGCTGTTTTTT.

The V call is TRBV25-1, the J call TRBJ1-1; perhaps TRBD1 as D (6 bases). Per germline, CDR1 MGHDK and CDR2 SYGVNS. This CDR3 spans 14 amino acids. V dropped 4 bases and J dropped 0 bases, with 9 bases sitting between them. This CDR3 is CASSGGHMNTEAFF. The CDR3 bases are TGTGCCAGCAGTGGGGGACATATGAACACTGAAGCTTTCTTT.

Comments on this clone: At one boundary the junction diverges from the germline segment, which might be a read error. CDR3 nucleotides: TGTGCCAGCAGCAGGCGAGGGCCCAACATCGGGGAGCTGTTTTTT. Translating it yields CASSRRGPNIGELFF. The V call is TRBV16, the J call TRBJ2-2, with D possibly being TRBD2 (5 bases). This CDR3 is 15 amino acids long. Germline assignment: CDR1 KGHSY and CDR2 FQNENV.

This clone has more than one count but fewer than ten. CDR3 in amino acids: CASSRTVGNGYTF. CDR3 in DNA: TGTGCCAGCAGCCGGACTGTTGGGAATGGCTACACCTTC. The J gene is TRBJ1-2, the V gene TRBV7-9; no reliable D call. The germline V gene has CDR1 SEHNR and CDR2 FQNEAQ (reference sequence). CDR3 size: 13 residues. Trimming left V 5 bases short and J 6 bases short, with 13 bases between.

This clone was counted a single time. The chain combines TRBV4-1 with TRBJ1-5; 8 bases are a match to TRBD1. The CDR3 totals 20 residues. Trimming took 0 bases from V and 0 from J; bases not matched to a gene: 13. Germline assignment: CDR1 MGHRA and CDR2 YSYEKL. CDR3 nucleotides: TGCGCCAGCAGCCAAGATCTCGAGACAGGGGCCCGTTATAGCAATCAGCCCCAGCATTTT. Protein sequence: CASSQDLETGARYSNQPQHF.

This clone was seen just once. This chain uses TRBV19 with TRBJ2-7; 10 positions match TRBD1. Germline loops: CDR1 LNHDA, CDR2 SQIVND (reference sequence). CDR3 length: 15 residues. The ends lost 6 bases at V and 4 bases at J; junction bases unmatched: 9. CDR3 nucleotides: TGTGCCAGTAGCCCCGGGACAGGGGTTAAGTACGAGCAGTACGTC. Residues: CASSPGTGVKYEQYV.

The rearrangement joins TRBV9 to TRBJ1-2; 7 bases agree with TRBD1. The J segment lost 2 bases and the V segment lost 4 bases, leaving 2 bases of the junction unmatched. Germline V CDR1 and CDR2: SGDLS, YYNGEE. This CDR3 has 13 amino acids. CDR3 coding DNA: TGTGCCAGCAGCATACAGGGGAACTATGGCTACACCTTC. This gives the protein CASSIQGNYGYTF.

This chain joins TRBV7-9 and TRBJ1-2; D not certain. The V gene's germline CDR1 is SEHNR and CDR2 FQNEAQ (reference sequence). Trimming left V 5 bases short and J 0 bases short, with 19 bases between. The CDR3 is 17 amino acids. The CDR3: CASSPRGGPRANYGYTF. In DNA, the CDR3 is TGTGCCAGCAGCCCACGAGGAGGGCCACGAGCTAACTATGGCTACACCTTC.

The chain carries TRBV19 and TRBJ2-5; D might be TRBD1 (6 bases). Germline CDR1 is LNHDA and CDR2 is SQIVND (reference sequence). V lost 2 bases and J 5 bases, leaving 15 bases between the germline ends. There are 15 residues in the CDR3. The CDR3 reads CASSIKGQGSETQYF. CDR3 in DNA: TGTGCCAGTAGTATAAAGGGCCAGGGGAGCGAGACCCAGTACTTC.

The J gene is TRBJ1-1, the V gene TRBV20-1; D gene uncertain. The V gene lost 3 bases and the J gene lost 6 bases, with 8 bases spanning the gap. CDR3 size: 11 residues. Germline V gene data show CDR1 as DFQATT and CDR2 as SNEGSKA (reference sequence). In nucleotides, the CDR3 is TGCAGTGCTAGGGGTGAGGCTGAAGCTTTCTTT. Its translation is CSARGEAEAFF.

The chain recombines TRBV5-4 with TRBJ1-3; D might be TRBD1 (5 bases). The CDR3 length is 12 residues. V lost 10 bases, J lost 4 bases, and 12 bases lay in between. CDR1 and CDR2 from the germline V gene are SGHNT and YYREEE (reference sequence). The CDR3 reads CAGGVTGNTIYF. Here the CDR3 DNA reads TGTGCCGGGGGGGTTACAGGAAACACCATATATTTT.

The rearrangement links TRBV2 to TRBJ2-1, with D possibly being TRBD2 (6 bases). Trimming took 10 bases from V and 9 from J, leaving 10 bases between them. Germline CDR1 is SNHLY and CDR2 is FYNNEI. The CDR3 has 10 amino acids. CDR3 amino acids: CATRRGEQFF. The DNA of the CDR3 is TGTGCCACCCGGCGGGGTGAGCAGTTCTTC.

The V gene is TRBV5-1, the J gene TRBJ2-7; 7 nucleotides line up with TRBD1. Germline V gene lookup returns CDR1 SGHRS and CDR2 YFSETQ. This CDR3 comprises 14 residues. CDR3 sequence reads: CASSRGTGEREQYV. The CDR3 DNA is TGTGCCAGCAGCCGAGGAACAGGGGAACGCGAGCAGTACGTC.